This TCR beta chain is drawn from a study of cytomegalovirus exposure and HLA in healthy donors. This clone was counted only a few times. 13 Jbeta primers and 60 Vbeta primers were used for the PCR. The method was immunoSEQ multiplex PCR; TCRdb's version includes in-frame clones alone and lacks a portion of them. Of fewer than 200,000 clones listed, roughly 77% are singletons. Germline V gives CDR1 MNHNS, CDR2 SASEGT. V shed 6 bases, J shed 2 bases, and the junction held 7 bases outside the gene matches. There are 15 residues in the CDR3. The sample was PBMCs. The chain links TRBV6-1 to TRBJ2-7, with TRBD1 matching 10 bases. The receptor was derived from a man in his forties in good health and CMV-seropositive. The CDR3 loop is CASRGRDRGPYEQYF. CDR3 nucleotides: TGTGCCAGCAGGGGACGGGACAGGGGTCCCTACGAGCAGTACTTC.